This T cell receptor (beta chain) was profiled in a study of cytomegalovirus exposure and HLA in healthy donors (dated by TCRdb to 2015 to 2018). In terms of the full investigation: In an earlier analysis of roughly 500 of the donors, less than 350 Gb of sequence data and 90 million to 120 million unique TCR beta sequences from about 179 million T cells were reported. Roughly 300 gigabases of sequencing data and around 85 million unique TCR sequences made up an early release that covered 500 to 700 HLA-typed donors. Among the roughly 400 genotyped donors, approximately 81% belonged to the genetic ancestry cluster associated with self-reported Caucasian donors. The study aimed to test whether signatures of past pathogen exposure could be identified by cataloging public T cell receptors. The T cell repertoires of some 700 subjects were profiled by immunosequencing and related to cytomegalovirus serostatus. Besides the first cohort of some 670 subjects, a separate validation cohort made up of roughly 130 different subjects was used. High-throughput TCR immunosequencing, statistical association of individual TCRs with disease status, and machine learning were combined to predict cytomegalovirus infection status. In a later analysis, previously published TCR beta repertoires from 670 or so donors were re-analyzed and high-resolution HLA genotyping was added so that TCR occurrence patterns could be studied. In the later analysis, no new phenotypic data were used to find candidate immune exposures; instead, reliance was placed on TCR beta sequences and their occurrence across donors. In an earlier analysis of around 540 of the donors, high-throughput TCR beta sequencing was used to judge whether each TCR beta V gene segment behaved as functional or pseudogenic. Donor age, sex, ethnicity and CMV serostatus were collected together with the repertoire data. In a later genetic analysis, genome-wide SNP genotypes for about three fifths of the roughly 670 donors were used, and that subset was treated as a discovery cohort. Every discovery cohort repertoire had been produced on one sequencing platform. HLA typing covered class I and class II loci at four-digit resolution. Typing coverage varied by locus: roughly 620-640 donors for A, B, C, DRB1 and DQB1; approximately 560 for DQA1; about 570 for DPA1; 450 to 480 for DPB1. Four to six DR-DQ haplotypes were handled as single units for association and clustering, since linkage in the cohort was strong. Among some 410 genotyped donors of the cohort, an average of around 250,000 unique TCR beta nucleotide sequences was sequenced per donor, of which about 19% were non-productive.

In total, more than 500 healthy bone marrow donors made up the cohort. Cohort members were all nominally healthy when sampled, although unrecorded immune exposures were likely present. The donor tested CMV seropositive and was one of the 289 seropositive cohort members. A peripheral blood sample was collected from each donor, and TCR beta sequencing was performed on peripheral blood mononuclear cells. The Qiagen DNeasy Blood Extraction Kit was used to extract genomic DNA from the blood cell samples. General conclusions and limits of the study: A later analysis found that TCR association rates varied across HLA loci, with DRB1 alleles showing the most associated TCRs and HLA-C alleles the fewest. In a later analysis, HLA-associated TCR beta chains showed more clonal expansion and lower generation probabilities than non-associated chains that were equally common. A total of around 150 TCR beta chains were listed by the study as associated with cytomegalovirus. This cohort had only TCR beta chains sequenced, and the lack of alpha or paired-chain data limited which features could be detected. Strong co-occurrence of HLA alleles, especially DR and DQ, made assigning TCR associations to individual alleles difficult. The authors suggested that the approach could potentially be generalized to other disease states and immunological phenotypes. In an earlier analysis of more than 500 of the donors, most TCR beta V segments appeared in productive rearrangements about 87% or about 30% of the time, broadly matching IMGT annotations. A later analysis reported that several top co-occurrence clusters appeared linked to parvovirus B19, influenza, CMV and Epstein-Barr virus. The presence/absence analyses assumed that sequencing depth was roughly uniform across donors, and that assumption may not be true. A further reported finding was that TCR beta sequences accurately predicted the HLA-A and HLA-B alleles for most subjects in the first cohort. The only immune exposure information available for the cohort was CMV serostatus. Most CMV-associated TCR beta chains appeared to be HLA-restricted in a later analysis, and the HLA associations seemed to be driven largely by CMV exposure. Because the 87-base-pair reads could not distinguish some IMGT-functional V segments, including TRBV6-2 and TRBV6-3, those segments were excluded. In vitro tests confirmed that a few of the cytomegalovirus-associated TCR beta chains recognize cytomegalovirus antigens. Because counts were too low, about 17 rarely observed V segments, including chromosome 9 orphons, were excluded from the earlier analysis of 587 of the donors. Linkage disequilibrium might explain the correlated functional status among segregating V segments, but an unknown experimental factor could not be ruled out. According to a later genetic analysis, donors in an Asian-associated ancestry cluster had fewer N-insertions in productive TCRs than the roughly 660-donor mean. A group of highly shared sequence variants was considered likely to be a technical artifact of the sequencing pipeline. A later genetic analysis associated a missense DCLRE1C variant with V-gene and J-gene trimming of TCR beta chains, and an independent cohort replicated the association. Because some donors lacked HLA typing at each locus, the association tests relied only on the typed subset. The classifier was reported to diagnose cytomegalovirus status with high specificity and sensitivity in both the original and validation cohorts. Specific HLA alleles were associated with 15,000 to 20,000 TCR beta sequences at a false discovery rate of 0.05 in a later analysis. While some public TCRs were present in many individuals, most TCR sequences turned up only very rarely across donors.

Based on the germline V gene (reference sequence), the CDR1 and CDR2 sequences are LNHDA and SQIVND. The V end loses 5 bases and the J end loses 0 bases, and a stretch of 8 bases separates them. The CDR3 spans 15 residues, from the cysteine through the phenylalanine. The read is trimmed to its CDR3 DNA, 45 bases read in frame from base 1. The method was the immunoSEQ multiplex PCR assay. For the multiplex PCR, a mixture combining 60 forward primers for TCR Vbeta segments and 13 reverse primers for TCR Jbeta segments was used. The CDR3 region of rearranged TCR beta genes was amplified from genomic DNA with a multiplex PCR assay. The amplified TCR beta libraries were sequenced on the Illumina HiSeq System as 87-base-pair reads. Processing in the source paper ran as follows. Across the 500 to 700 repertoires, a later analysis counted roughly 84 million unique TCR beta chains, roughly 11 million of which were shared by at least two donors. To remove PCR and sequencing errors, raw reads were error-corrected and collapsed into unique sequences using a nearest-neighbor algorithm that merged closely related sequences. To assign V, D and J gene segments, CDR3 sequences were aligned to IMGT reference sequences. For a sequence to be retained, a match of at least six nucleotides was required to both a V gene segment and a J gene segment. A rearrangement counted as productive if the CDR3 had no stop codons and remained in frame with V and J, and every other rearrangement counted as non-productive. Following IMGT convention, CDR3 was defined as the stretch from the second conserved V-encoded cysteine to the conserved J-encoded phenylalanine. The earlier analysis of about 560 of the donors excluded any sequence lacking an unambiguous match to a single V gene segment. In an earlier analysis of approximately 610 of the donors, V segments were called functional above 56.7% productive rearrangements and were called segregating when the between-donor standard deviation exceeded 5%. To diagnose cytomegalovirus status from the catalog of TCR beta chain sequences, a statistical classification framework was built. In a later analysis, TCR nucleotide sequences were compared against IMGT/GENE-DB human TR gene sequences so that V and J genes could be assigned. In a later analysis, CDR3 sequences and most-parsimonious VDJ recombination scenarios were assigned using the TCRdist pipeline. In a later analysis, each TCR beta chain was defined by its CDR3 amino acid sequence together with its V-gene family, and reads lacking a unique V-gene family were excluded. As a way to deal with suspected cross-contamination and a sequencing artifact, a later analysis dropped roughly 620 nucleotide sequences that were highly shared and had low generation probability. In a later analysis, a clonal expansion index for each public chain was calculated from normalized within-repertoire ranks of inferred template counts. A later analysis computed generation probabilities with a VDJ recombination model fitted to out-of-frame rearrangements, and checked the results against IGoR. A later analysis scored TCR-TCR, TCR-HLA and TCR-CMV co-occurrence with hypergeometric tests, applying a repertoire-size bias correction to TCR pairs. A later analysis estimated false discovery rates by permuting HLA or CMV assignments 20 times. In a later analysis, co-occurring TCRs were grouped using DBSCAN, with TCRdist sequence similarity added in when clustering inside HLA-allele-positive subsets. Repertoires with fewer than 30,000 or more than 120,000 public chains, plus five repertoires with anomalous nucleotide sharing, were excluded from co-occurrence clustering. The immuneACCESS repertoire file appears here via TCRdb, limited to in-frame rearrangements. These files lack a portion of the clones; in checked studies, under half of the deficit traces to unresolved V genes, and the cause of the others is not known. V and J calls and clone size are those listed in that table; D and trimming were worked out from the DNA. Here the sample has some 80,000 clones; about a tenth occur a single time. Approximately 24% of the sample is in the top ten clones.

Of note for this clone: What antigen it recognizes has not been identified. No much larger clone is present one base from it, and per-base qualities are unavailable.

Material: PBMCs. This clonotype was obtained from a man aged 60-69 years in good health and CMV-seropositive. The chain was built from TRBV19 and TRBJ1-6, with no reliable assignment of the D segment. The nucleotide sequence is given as TGTGCCAGTAGTCCCTCGTCCTCCTATAATTCACCCCTCCACTTT. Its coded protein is CASSPSSSYNSPLHF.